This TCR beta chain was sequenced during a study of blood T cells in healthy people across ages. Study-wide points: Percentage of naive T cells showed a strong correlation with TCR beta diversity.

This clonotype was observed a few times. What it binds is not known. The second PCR ran about 6 to 12 cycles with a sample-barcoded 5' primer and J-beta primers. TCRdb reanalysed the 5' RACE reads using MiXCR and keeps one entry per CDR3 protein. The sample shows about 570,000 distinct CDR3 sequences, 25% to 30% of them seen only once. Material for sequencing was blood. The receptor was isolated from a woman aged 70 to 79 in good health.

The CDR3 region is CASSHDDRDSNQPQHF. In DNA form, the CDR3 reads TGCGCCAGCAGCCACGACGACAGAGATAGCAATCAGCCCCAGCATTTT. The chain joins TRBV5-1 to TRBJ1-5, with D perhaps TRBD1 (5 bases). The CDR3 is 16 residues long. V gave up 4 bases and J gave up 0 bases, with 14 bases separating them. Germline loops: CDR1 SGHRS, CDR2 YFSETQ.